The following is a T cell receptor (beta chain) sequence with its context. What this receptor recognizes is not known. There are no base qualities to consult, and no much larger clone falls within one base. The data originate from a study of blood T cell repertoires in COVID-19 (dated by TCRdb to 2018 to 2021). Study-wide context: Samples from collaborators originated in the United States, Italy and Spain and spanned both the acute and convalescent phases of COVID-19. A freely available public database, intended as a resource for researchers studying the immune response to SARS-CoV-2, is where the repertoires were released. Samples came from the ongoing ImmuneRACE study (first 160 participants) plus 1,254 subjects from 6 global collaborators. The material from the prospective study consisted of cDNA or gDNA derived from T cells, B-cell-depleted T cells, or PBMCs. Where available, HLA class I and class II types were obtained from metadata supplied by the sample provider rather than from assay-based typing. The dataset comprised deeply sampled blood TCRbeta repertoires from subjects exposed to, actively infected with, or recovered from COVID-19. The sample metadata nearly always contained a de-identified subject ID, COVID-19 status, age in years and sex.

Enrolling through a virtual design, the prospective study's participants ranged in age from roughly 18 to 90 years and lived across more than 20 United States geographic areas. In the prospective study, participants were assigned to cohorts based on the clinical history participants reported in a screening survey and a study questionnaire. For ImmuneRACE Cohort 3, a participant was defined as recovered based on two consecutive negative NP/OP PCR tests, clearance by a healthcare professional, or resolution of symptoms. Mobile phlebotomists in the prospective study collected whole blood, serum and a nasopharyngeal or oropharyngeal swab from every participant. Participants in the prospective study had the option to provide additional blood draws and questionnaires over a roughly two-month period. Blood samples from the prospective study were shipped frozen or at room temperature prior to DNA extraction.

What the work shows at the level of the full study, not this receptor alone: Clinical and demographic metadata were provided uncurated, with the amount varying by source and participant.

The germline V gene specifies LGHNA as CDR1 and YSLEER as CDR2. Between the V and J ends, shortened by 1 base and 5 bases respectively, the junction contains 11 bases. The CDR3 runs 14 amino acids, cysteine and phenylalanine included. Here the CDR3 DNA is all that survives: 42 bases in frame from base 1. TCRbeta CDR3 regions were amplified from genomic DNA using the immunoSEQ Assay, a bias-controlled multiplex PCR. As for how the authors treated the data: The number of nucleated cells in each sample was estimated by amplification of reference gene primers within the assay. To quantify the absolute abundance of each unique TCRbeta CDR3 rearrangement, sequence reads were collapsed and filtered. For each sample, productive Simpson clonality was calculated as the square root of Simpson's diversity index across productive rearrangements. TCRdb stores this immuneACCESS table with in-frame sequences only. Part of the clones is absent; in the studies checked, under half of the shortfall reflects unresolved V genes, and no reason is known for the rest. V, J and clone size are those of that table, while D and trimming were read from the DNA. The sample yields roughly 220,000 clones; approximately 84% were counted once. The ten largest clonotypes hold about 15% of the sample.

Recombination joined TRBV4-3 with TRBJ1-1, with the D gene not clear enough to name. Material: PBMCs or T cells enriched from blood (not recorded which). The sequence came from a man aged 40-49 years who had recovered from COVID-19. The DNA is TGCGCCAGCAGCCAAGTCTGGGGAGGGACTGAAGCTTTCTTT. Translated, it reads CASSQVWGGTEAFF.